The clone carrying this TCR beta chain was observed many times. Antigen: not known. The data originate from a study of T-cell reconstitution after alpha-beta-depleted transplantation in children. Study observations and caveats: At around two months after transplant, the alpha-beta T cells were reportedly derived from several hundred expanded clones that came from non-depleted graft cells. One year post-transplant, T-cell counts and diversity were largely derived from T cells produced anew. Surviving recipient T cells and thymic progenitors underlay high day-60 TCRbeta diversity in some patients.

The CDR3 spans 15 residues. Germline CDR1 and CDR2: SEHNR and FQNEAQ (reference sequence). The J segment lost 0 bases and the V segment lost 5 bases, leaving 4 bases of the junction unmatched. TCRbeta library construction was performed incorporating unique molecular identifiers. TCRdb analysed the PCR reads with MiXCR anew, one entry per CDR3 protein. The table shows about 400,000 distinct CDR3 sequences, with roughly 15% occurring only once. The clonotype was recovered from a boy under two years old who had a stem cell transplant for Wiskott-Aldrich syndrome, so the T cells may come from the graft donor. This sequence joins TRBV7-9 and TRBJ2-3, with TRBD2 matching 8 bases. Sample: PBMCs, mostly from graft donor cells, taken 360 days after TCRalphabeta/CD19-depleted stem cell transplant. CDR3: CASSTTSGSTDTQYF. The CDR3 DNA reads as TGTGCCAGCAGCACCACTAGCGGAAGCACAGATACGCAGTATTTT. Based on the CDR3 plus reference TRBV7-9 and TRBJ2-3, the full variable domain is DTGVSQNPRHKITKRGQNVTFRCDPISEHNRLYWYRQTLGQGPEFLTYFQNEAQLEKSRLLSDRFSAERPKGSFSTLEIQRTEQGDSAMYLCASSTTSGSTDTQYFGPGTRLTVL.